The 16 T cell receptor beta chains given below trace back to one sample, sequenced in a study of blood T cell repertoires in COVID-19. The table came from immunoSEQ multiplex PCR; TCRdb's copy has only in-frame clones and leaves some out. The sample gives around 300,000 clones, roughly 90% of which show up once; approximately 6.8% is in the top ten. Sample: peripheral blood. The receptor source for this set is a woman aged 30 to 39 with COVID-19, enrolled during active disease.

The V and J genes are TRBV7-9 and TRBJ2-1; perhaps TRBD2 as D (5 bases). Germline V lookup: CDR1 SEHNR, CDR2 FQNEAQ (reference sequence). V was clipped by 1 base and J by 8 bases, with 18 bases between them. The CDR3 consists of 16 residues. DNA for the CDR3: TGTGCCAGCAGCTTAGTACGAGGCGGGCCCTTTGATGAGCAGTTCTTC. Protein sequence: CASSLVRGGPFDEQFF.

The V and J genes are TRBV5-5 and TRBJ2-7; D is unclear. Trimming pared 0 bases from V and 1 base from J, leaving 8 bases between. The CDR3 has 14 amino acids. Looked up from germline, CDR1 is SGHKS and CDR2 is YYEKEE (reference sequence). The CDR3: CASSLVVRSYEQYF. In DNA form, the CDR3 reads TGTGCCAGCAGCTTGGTGGTGAGGTCCTACGAGCAGTACTTC. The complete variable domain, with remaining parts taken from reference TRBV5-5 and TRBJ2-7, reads DAGVTQSPTHLIKTRGQQVTLRCSPISGHKSVSWYQQVLGQGPQFIFQYYEKEERGRGNFPDRFSARQFPNYSSELNVNALLLGDSALYLCASSLVVRSYEQYFGPGTRLTVT.

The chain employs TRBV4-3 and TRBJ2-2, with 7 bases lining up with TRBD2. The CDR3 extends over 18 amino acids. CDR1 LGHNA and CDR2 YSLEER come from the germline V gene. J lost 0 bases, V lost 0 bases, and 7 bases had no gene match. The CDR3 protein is CASSQDLASGSNTGELFF. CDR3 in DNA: TGCGCCAGCAGCCAAGATTTGGCTAGCGGATCGAACACCGGGGAGCTGTTTTTT.

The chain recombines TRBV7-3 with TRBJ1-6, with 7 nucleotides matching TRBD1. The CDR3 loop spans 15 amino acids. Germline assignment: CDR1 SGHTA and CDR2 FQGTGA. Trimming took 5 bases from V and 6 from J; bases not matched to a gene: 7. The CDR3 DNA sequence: TGTGCCAGCAGCAGGGACAGAGAGACTAATTCACCCCTCCACTTT. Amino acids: CASSRDRETNSPLHF.

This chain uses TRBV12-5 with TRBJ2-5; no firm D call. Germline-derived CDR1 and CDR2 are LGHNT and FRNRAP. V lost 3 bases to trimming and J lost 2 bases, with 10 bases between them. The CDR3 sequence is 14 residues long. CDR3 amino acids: CASGFSARQETQYF. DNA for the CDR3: TGTGCTAGTGGTTTTTCCGCCAGGCAAGAGACCCAGTACTTC. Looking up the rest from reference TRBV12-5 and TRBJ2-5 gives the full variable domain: DARVTQTPRHKVTEMGQEVTMRCQPILGHNTVFWYRQTMMQGLELLAYFRNRAPLDDSGMPKDRFSAEMPDATLATLKIQPSEPRDSAVYFCASGFSARQETQYFGPGTRLLVL.

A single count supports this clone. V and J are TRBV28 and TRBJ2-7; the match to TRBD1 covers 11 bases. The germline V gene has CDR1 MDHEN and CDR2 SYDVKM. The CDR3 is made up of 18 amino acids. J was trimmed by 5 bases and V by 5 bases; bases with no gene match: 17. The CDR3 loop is CASSTRPGTGGIIHEQYF. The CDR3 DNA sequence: TGTGCCAGCAGTACACGTCCCGGGACAGGGGGAATTATCCACGAGCAGTACTTC. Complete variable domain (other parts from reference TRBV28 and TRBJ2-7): DVKVTQSSRYLVKRTGEKVFLECVQDMDHENMFWYRQDPGLGLRLIYFSYDVKMKEKGDIPEGYSVSREKKERFSLILESASTNQTSMYLCASSTRPGTGGIIHEQYFGPGTRLTVT.

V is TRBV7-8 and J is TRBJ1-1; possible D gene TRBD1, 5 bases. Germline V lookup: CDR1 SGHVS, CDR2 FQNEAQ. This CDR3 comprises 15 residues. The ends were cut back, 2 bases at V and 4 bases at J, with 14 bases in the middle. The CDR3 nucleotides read TGTGCCAGCAGCTTAAGGACCCAGGGTGCCACTGAAGCTTTCTTT. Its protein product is CASSLRTQGATEAFF.

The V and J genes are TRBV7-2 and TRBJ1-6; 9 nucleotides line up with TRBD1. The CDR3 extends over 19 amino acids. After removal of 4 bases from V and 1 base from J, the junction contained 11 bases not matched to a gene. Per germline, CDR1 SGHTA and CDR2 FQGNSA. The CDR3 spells CASSSVFPGQGSYNSPLHF. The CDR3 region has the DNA TGTGCCAGCAGCTCCGTTTTTCCGGGACAGGGATCCTATAATTCACCCCTCCACTTT. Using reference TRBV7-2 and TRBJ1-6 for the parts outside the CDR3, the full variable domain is GAGVSQSPSNKVTEKGKDVELRCDPISGHTALYWYRQSLGQGLEFLIYFQGNSAPDKSGLPSDRFSAERTGGSVSTLTIQRTQQEDSAVYLCASSSVFPGQGSYNSPLHFGNGTRLTVT.

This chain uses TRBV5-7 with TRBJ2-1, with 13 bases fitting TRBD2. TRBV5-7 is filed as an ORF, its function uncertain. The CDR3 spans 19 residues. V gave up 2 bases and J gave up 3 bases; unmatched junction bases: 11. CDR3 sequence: CASSFGLAGAEPLYNEQFF. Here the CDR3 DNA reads TGTGCCAGCAGCTTCGGACTAGCGGGAGCGGAACCGCTCTACAATGAGCAGTTCTTC.

The CDR3 region is CASSSSGTRSDTQYF. DNA of the CDR3: TGTGCCAGCAGTTCTTCCGGGACTAGGTCAGATACGCAGTATTTT. The V and J genes are TRBV6-6 and TRBJ2-3; 8 bases map to TRBD2. V lost 4 bases and J lost 4; bases outside the gene matches: 7. Germline-derived CDR1 and CDR2 are MNHNY and SVGAGI (reference sequence). This CDR3 is 15 amino acids long.

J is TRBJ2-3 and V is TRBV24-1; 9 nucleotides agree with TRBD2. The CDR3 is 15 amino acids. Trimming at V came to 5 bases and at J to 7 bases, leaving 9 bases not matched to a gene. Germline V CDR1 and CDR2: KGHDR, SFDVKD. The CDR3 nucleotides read TGTGCCACCAGTGGACAAGCGGGAGGTCTATATACGCAGTATTTT. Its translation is CATSGQAGGLYTQYF.

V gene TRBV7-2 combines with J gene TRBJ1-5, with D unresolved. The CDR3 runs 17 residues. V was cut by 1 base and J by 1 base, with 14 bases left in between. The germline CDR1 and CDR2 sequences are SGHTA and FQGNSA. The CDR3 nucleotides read TGTGCCAGCAGCTTAGAACGCGGGGTAGGGAGCAATCAGCCCCAGCATTTT. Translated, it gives CASSLERGVGSNQPQHF.

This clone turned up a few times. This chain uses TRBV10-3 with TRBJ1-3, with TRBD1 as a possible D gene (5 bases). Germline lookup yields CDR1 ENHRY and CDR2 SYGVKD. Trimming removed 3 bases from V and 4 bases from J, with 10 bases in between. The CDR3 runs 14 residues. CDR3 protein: CAISDRDSGNTIYF. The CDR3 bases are TGTGCCATCAGTGACAGGGACTCAGGAAACACCATATATTTT.

This chain's CDR3 is CASAGLAGWAGELFF. The CDR3 bases are TGTGCCAGCGCGGGACTAGCGGGATGGGCCGGGGAGCTGTTTTTT. The rearrangement uses TRBV6-5 and TRBJ2-2; 13 nucleotides line up with TRBD2. The CDR3 spans 15 residues. Germline CDR1 reads MNHEY; CDR2 reads SVGAGI. The ends lost 8 bases at V and 6 bases at J; junction bases unmatched: 6.

DNA of the CDR3: TGTGCCAGCAGCTTATCCGGGAACAGGGCTGGCTACACCTTC. Translation gives CASSLSGNRAGYTF. The V gene is TRBV7-2, the J gene TRBJ1-2; possible D gene TRBD1, 6 bases. The CDR3 is 14 amino acids. The germline CDR1 and CDR2 sequences are SGHTA and FQGNSA. Deletions cut 2 bases from V and 7 bases from J, with 14 bases between.

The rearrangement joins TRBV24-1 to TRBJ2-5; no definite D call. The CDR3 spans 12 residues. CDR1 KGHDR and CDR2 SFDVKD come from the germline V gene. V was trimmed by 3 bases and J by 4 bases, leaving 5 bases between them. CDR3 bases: TGTGCCACCAGTGATACGCGAGAGACCCAGTACTTC. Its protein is CATSDTRETQYF.